The 12 T cell receptor beta chains presented below share a single source sample, sequenced in a study of blood T cell repertoires in COVID-19. Sequenced by immunoSEQ multiplex PCR; TCRdb stores in-frame clones only, minus some. Here the sample spans around 210,000 clones, roughly 80% being singletons. Sequencing was done on a sample of peripheral blood. The receptors shown here come from a woman between 65 and 79 years old with acute or convalescent COVID-19.

The genes are TRBV24-1 and TRBJ2-1; perhaps TRBD2 as D (5 bases). Per germline, CDR1 KGHDR and CDR2 SFDVKD. This CDR3 comprises 12 residues. V was cut by 0 bases and J by 9 bases, with 5 bases left in between. The CDR3 DNA follows: TGTGCCACCAGTGATTTGGAGGGTGAGCAGTTCTTC. Translation gives CATSDLEGEQFF.

V gene TRBV7-3 combines with J gene TRBJ2-1; possibly TRBD2 for D (5 bases). Germline CDR1 and CDR2: SGHTA and FQGTGA. The CDR3 contains 12 residues. V dropped 5 bases and J dropped 13 bases, with 15 bases sitting between them. This CDR3 is CASSSDWGVQFF. CDR3 bases: TGTGCCAGCAGCAGCGACTGGGGAGTTCAGTTCTTC. Supplemented by reference TRBV7-3 and TRBJ2-1, the full variable domain reads GAGVSQTPSNKVTEKGKYVELRCDPISGHTALYWYRQSLGQGPEFLIYFQGTGAADDSGLPNDRFFAVRPEGSVSTLKIQRTERGDSAVYLCASSSDWGVQFFGPGTRLTVL.

The gene calls are TRBV7-8 and TRBJ1-2, with TRBD1 identical over 7 bases. CDR3 length: 15 residues. Germline values: CDR1 SGHVS, CDR2 FQNEAQ. The junction had 7 bases not matched to a gene; V was cut back by 4 bases and J by 2 bases. This chain's CDR3 is CASSSPGQLNYGYTF. The CDR3 coding sequence is TGTGCCAGCAGCTCGCCGGGACAGCTCAACTATGGCTACACCTTC.

This clone appeared a few times. The chain combines TRBV19 with TRBJ1-1, with D maybe TRBD1 (5 bases). Germline lookup yields CDR1 LNHDA and CDR2 SQIVND (reference sequence). The CDR3 runs 14 residues. The V end lost 2 bases, the J end lost 1 base, and 8 bases lay between the germline ends. The CDR3 coding sequence is TGTGCCAGTAGTATAAGGGGCCAGAACACTGAAGCTTTCTTT. Encoded protein: CASSIRGQNTEAFF. Combining the CDR3 with reference TRBV19 and TRBJ1-1 gives the whole variable domain DGGITQSPKYLFRKEGQNVTLSCEQNLNHDAMYWYRQDPGQGLRLIYYSQIVNDFQKGDIAEGYSVSREKKESFPLTVTSAQKNPTAFYLCASSIRGQNTEAFFGQGTRLTVV.

This clone was detected once. The V call is TRBV29-1, the J call TRBJ1-3, with 7 bases lining up with TRBD1. V lost 6 bases to trimming and J lost 4 bases; unmatched junction nucleotides: 6. The CDR3 has 13 residues. CDR1 is SQVTM and CDR2 is ANQGSEA in the germline V gene. CDR3 sequence reads: CSVAGTEGNTIYF. DNA for the CDR3: TGCAGCGTAGCCGGGACAGAGGGAAACACCATATATTTT.

This rearrangement joins TRBV2 to TRBJ1-5, with D maybe TRBD1 (5 bases). Per germline, CDR1 SNHLY and CDR2 FYNNEI. V lost 4 bases and J 5 bases, leaving 9 bases between the germline ends. CDR3 length equals 13 residues. Written as DNA, the CDR3 is TGTGCCAGCAGTGTGGGGCTCGATCAGCCCCAGCATTTT. This sequence encodes CASSVGLDQPQHF.

The chain links TRBV7-9 to TRBJ1-6; D is unresolved. V was pared by 10 bases and J by 0 bases, with 10 bases between. This CDR3 region has 14 residues. Per the germline V gene, CDR1 is SEHNR and CDR2 is FQNEAQ (reference sequence). CDR3 amino acids: CANPESSYNSPLHF. For the CDR3, the DNA is TGTGCCAATCCCGAGAGCTCCTATAATTCACCCCTCCACTTT.

The genes are TRBV18 and TRBJ1-4; possibly TRBD1 for D (6 bases). The germline CDR1 and CDR2 sequences are KGHSH and LQKENI. Deletions cut 3 bases from V and 4 bases from J, with 12 bases between. The CDR3 is 15 residues long. The CDR3 DNA sequence: TGTGCCAGCTCACCTGACAGGTCGTTTAATGAAAAACTGTTTTTT. Amino acid sequence: CASSPDRSFNEKLFF.

The chain is built from TRBV5-1 and TRBJ2-6; the match to TRBD1 covers 7 bases. The CDR3 is 17 residues long. V was pared by 2 bases and J by 2 bases, with 7 bases of the junction left unmatched. CDR1 and CDR2 from the germline V gene are SGHRS and YFSETQ. The DNA for the CDR3 is TGCGCCAGCAGCTTAGTCCCCGGGACAGCTGGGGCCAACGTCCTGACTTTC. Protein: CASSLVPGTAGANVLTF.

The chain uses TRBV3-1 (or the pseudogene TRBV3-2) and TRBJ1-6; TRBD1 might be the D (6 bases). CDR1 LGHDT and CDR2 YNNKEL come from the germline V gene (reference sequence). Trimming left V 5 bases short and J 8 bases short, with 13 bases between. The CDR3 extends over 14 amino acids. The CDR3 region is CASSETRGYSPLHF. DNA of the CDR3: TGTGCCAGCAGCGAAACCAGGGGATATTCACCCCTCCACTTT.

Only a few counts were recorded for this clone. This chain links TRBV23-1 with TRBJ1-4, with TRBD1 matching over 7 bases. TRBV23-1 is an ORF for which the function is uncertain. J was trimmed by 8 bases and V by 10 bases; bases with no gene match: 22. CDR3 length: 17 residues. The CDR3: CAIPNPSGQNWGEKLFF. The CDR3 bases are TGCGCCATCCCTAACCCCTCGGGACAGAACTGGGGGGAAAAACTGTTTTTT.

This clone was observed a few times. The chain uses TRBV3-1 (or the pseudogene TRBV3-2) and TRBJ1-1; a possible D gene is TRBD1 (5 bases). V lost 1 base and J lost 4, with 13 bases in between. Germline assignment: CDR1 LGHDT and CDR2 YNNKEL (reference sequence). The CDR3 spans 15 residues. CDR3 in DNA: TGTGCCAGCAGCCAAGGGTGGACTAGGGGCACTGAAGCTTTCTTT. Translation: CASSQGWTRGTEAFF.